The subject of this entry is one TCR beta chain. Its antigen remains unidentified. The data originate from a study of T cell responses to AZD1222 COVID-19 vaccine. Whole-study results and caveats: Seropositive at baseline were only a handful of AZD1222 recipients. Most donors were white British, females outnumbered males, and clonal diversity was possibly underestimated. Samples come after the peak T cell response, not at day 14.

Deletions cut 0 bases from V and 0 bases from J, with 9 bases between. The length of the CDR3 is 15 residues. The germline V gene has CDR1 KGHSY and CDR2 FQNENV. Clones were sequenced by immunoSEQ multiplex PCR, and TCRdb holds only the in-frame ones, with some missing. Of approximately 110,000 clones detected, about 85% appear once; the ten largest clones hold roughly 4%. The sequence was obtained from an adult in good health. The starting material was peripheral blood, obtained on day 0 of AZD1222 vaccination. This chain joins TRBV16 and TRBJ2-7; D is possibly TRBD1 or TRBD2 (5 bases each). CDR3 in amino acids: CASSQSAGSSYEQYF. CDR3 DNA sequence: TGTGCCAGCAGCCAATCGGCAGGGAGCTCCTACGAGCAGTACTTC.